This is a list of T cell receptor beta chains from one sample in a study of blood T cell repertoires in COVID-19. Assay: immunoSEQ multiplex PCR; the TCRdb copy retains only in-frame clones and omits some. This table has fewer than 500,000 clones, approximately 90% appearing once. Material: peripheral blood. All receptors come from a woman aged 30 to 39 with acute or convalescent COVID-19. CDR3s include the opening cysteine and the closing phenylalanine or tryptophan. D genes are given only for firm matches. Some rows mark clone size as missing; the rest say once, few, many or name a class of expanded clone.

d_gene	v_gene	abundance	j_gene	len	CDR3aa	CDR3nt
-	TRBV5-6	-	TRBJ2-3	15	CASSSGVWGADTQYF	TGTGCCAGCAGCTCCGGTGTTTGGGGCGCAGATACGCAGTATTTT
TRBD2	TRBV7-3	-	TRBJ2-1	14	CASSPTRLAGEQFF	TGTGCCAGCAGCCCGACACGACTAGCGGGGGAGCAGTTCTTC
-	TRBV30	-	TRBJ1-1	14	CAWSPRGVRTEAFF	TGTGCCTGGAGTCCTCGGGGGGTGAGGACTGAAGCTTTCTTT
TRBD2	TRBV11-2	-	TRBJ2-3	16	CASSSGLAGGTDTQYF	TGTGCCAGCAGCTCGGGACTAGCGGGGGGCACAGATACGCAGTATTTT
TRBD1	TRBV29-1	-	TRBJ2-7	16	CSVEGAEGAGGYEQYF	TGCAGCGTTGAAGGAGCAGAAGGAGCAGGGGGATACGAGCAGTACTTC
TRBD2	TRBV24-1	-	TRBJ2-1	17	CATAGTSSGGPDNEQFF	TGTGCCACCGCCGGGACGTCTAGCGGGGGGCCTGACAATGAGCAGTTCTTC
-	TRBV9	-	TRBJ1-3	17	CASSVGFWGRGANTIYF	TGTGCCAGCAGCGTAGGTTTTTGGGGCAGGGGAGCAAACACCATATATTTT
-	TRBV5-1	-	TRBJ1-2	13	CASSLEGAGGYTF	TGCGCCAGCAGCTTGGAAGGGGCTGGCGGCTACACCTTC
-	TRBV5-5	-	TRBJ1-4	14	CASSLGPDNEKLFF	TGTGCCAGCAGCTTGGGGCCTGATAATGAAAAACTGTTTTTT
-	TRBV7-9	-	TRBJ2-5	14	CASSLVPGRETQYF	TGTGCCAGCAGCTTAGTCCCAGGGCGGGAGACCCAGTACTTC
TRBD1	TRBV5-6	-	TRBJ1-1	16	CASSLAARGFTPEAFF	TGTGCCAGCAGCTTGGCCGCCAGGGGGTTTACACCTGAAGCTTTCTTT
TRBD1	TRBV10-3	-	TRBJ2-2	17	CAIRSPSDRANTGELFF	TGTGCCATCAGGAGCCCTTCAGACAGGGCGAACACCGGGGAGCTGTTTTTT
-	TRBV5-6	-	TRBJ2-7	14	CASRGGWQSYEQYF	TGTGCCAGCAGGGGGGGTTGGCAGAGCTACGAGCAGTACTTC
TRBD1	TRBV4-2	-	TRBJ1-3	19	CASSHRDRGRGFSGNTIYF	TGTGCCAGCAGCCATCGGGACAGGGGTAGGGGCTTCTCTGGAAACACCATATATTTT
-	TRBV7-8	-	TRBJ1-6	17	CASSARAGGSYNSPLHF	TGTGCCAGCAGCGCCCGGGCGGGCGGTTCCTATAATTCACCCCTCCACTTT
TRBD2	TRBV27	-	TRBJ2-3	15	CASSLNGGDPDTQYF	TGTGCCAGCAGTTTGAACGGGGGGGACCCAGATACGCAGTATTTT
-	TRBV6-5	-	TRBJ1-2	14	CASRPPGIQGGYTF	TGTGCCAGCAGGCCCCCGGGGATCCAGGGGGGCTACACCTTC
-	TRBV10-3	-	TRBJ1-3	15	CAISEPGGSGNTIYF	TGTGCCATCAGTGAGCCCGGGGGCTCTGGAAACACCATATATTTT
TRBD2	TRBV15	-	TRBJ2-1	15	CATSSRLAPYNEQFF	TGTGCCACCAGCAGCAGACTAGCGCCCTACAATGAGCAGTTCTTC
-	TRBV6-1	-	TRBJ1-1	16	CASSDGWGRANTEAFF	TGTGCCAGCAGTGACGGCTGGGGCAGGGCGAACACTGAAGCTTTCTTT
-	TRBV5-4	-	TRBJ2-7	20	CASSFRTLGAGAGRNYEQYF	TGTGCCAGCAGCTTCCGTACATTAGGAGCAGGGGCGGGTAGGAACTACGAGCAGTACTTC
TRBD1	TRBV30	-	TRBJ2-1	14	CAWSPGTGLYEQFF	TGTGCCTGGAGTCCCGGGACAGGGTTATACGAGCAGTTCTTC
-	TRBV7-9	-	TRBJ2-7	15	CASSSDRLADYEQYF	TGTGCCAGCAGTTCAGACAGGCTCGCGGATTACGAGCAGTACTTC
TRBD1	TRBV12-3/TRBV12-4	once	TRBJ1-5	13	CASSDRGDQPQHF	TGTGCCAGCAGTGACAGGGGGGATCAGCCCCAGCATTTT
-	TRBV16	-	TRBJ1-4	15	CASSHRGATNEKLFF	TGTGCCAGCAGCCACAGGGGTGCAACTAATGAAAAACTGTTTTTT
TRBD1	TRBV28	few	TRBJ1-6	16	CASKQGHSSYNSPLHF	TGTGCCAGCAAACAGGGGCACAGCTCCTATAATTCACCCCTCCACTTT
-	TRBV27	few	TRBJ1-2	14	CASSTNRQSYGYTF	TGTGCCAGCAGTACGAATCGACAGAGCTATGGCTACACCTTC
TRBD2	TRBV4-1	-	TRBJ2-5	14	CASSRGLAGETQYF	TGCGCCAGCAGCCGAGGACTAGCGGGAGAGACCCAGTACTTC
-	TRBV14	-	TRBJ2-2	13	CASRGRGSGELFF	TGTGCCAGCAGAGGCAGGGGTTCCGGGGAGCTGTTTTTT